There are many counts of the clone carrying this T cell receptor beta chain. The data were obtained in a study of regulatory T cells in long-lasting Graves disease. At the level of the study: Patients newly diagnosed with Graves' had been on antithyroid drugs for under 3 months.

The time point denotes: newly diagnosed GD, antithyroid drugs for less than 3 months. Scientists built the TCR library using RNA that was extracted from PBMCs. Researchers made TCR beta libraries by using iRepertoire HTBI primers and running Arm-PCR on CDR3 regions. TCRdb re-derived calls from the multiplex PCR reads in MiXCR, one entry per CDR3 protein. Of about 620,000 distinct CDR3 sequences listed, about 16% are singletons. The same sample was also used in a study of T cells in Graves' hyperthyroidism and ophthalmopathy. That source reports: A patient was excluded if there was uncontrolled infection, other autoimmune disease, pregnancy or lactation. First-round RT-PCR of the TCR CDR3 relied on the HTBI primer set.

The sample here was peripheral blood mononuclear cells (PBMCs), taken at new diagnosis, from a patient treated with antithyroid drugs. The TCR comes from a woman between 25 and 40 years old with Graves disease.

In nucleotides, the CDR3 is TGTGCCAGCAGCCAAGGAGGAAGCAATCAGCCCCAGCATTTT. Protein: CASSQGGSNQPQHF. The chain links TRBV3-1 to TRBJ1-5; no clear D gene. CDR1 is LGHDT, CDR2 YNNKEL, per germline (reference sequence). CDR3 size: 14 residues. V gave up 1 base and J gave up 1 base, with 5 bases separating them.